Listed below are T cell receptor beta chains from one sample, sequenced in a study of cytomegalovirus exposure and HLA in healthy donors. The repertoire was sequenced with immunoSEQ multiplex PCR; TCRdb's copy has only in-frame clones and lacks some. The profile covers roughly 130,000 clones, with around two thirds appearing a single time and roughly 3% taken by the ten largest. Sequenced: PBMCs. The receptor source for this set is a human donor in good health. The CDR3 runs from the conserved cysteine through the conserved F or W. Clone size is stated in some rows and not others, as once, few, many or a class when expanded.

cdr3_aa: CASSLGPQGVIETQYF
j_call: TRBJ2-5
v_call: TRBV7-9
clone_size: few

cdr3_aa: CASSFAGAEQYF
j_call: TRBJ2-7
v_call: TRBV27
clone_size: once

cdr3_aa: CASSPGPLRAANYGYTF
j_call: TRBJ1-2
v_call: TRBV5-1
clone_size: .

cdr3_aa: CASSSPPGQDSYEQYF
j_call: TRBJ2-7
v_call: TRBV5-4
clone_size: .

cdr3_aa: CASSLGQAQETQYF
j_call: TRBJ2-5
v_call: TRBV5-1
clone_size: .

cdr3_aa: CASSFSSSGRAEQYF
j_call: TRBJ2-7
v_call: TRBV7-6
clone_size: .

cdr3_aa: CASSWGDSFYGYTF
j_call: TRBJ1-2
v_call: TRBV5-1
clone_size: .

cdr3_aa: CASRESSEQYF
j_call: .
v_call: TRBV6-1
clone_size: once

cdr3_aa: CASSFWGQGAVGYTF
j_call: TRBJ1-2
v_call: TRBV28
clone_size: .

cdr3_aa: CASSVGPGANYGYTF
j_call: TRBJ1-2
v_call: TRBV9
clone_size: .

cdr3_aa: CASSFSPILAGPGGTGELFF
j_call: TRBJ2-2
v_call: TRBV7-6
clone_size: few

cdr3_aa: CASSQGYRAVYNEQFF
j_call: TRBJ2-1
v_call: TRBV4-3
clone_size: .

cdr3_aa: CASSLDPGMNTEAFF
j_call: TRBJ1-1
v_call: TRBV7-6
clone_size: .

cdr3_aa: CASSSGEVNSNQPQHF
j_call: TRBJ1-5
v_call: TRBV5-1
clone_size: .

cdr3_aa: CASSLNRDRGRCQPQHF
j_call: TRBJ1-5
v_call: TRBV7-3
clone_size: .

cdr3_aa: CASTRQYGYTF
j_call: TRBJ1-2
v_call: TRBV6-6
clone_size: .

cdr3_aa: CASSDGVEYNEKLFF
j_call: TRBJ1-4
v_call: TRBV5-5
clone_size: .

cdr3_aa: CASSPDRVPIYEQYF
j_call: TRBJ2-7
v_call: TRBV7-8
clone_size: .

cdr3_aa: CASSQSGSSYEQYF
j_call: TRBJ2-7
v_call: TRBV16
clone_size: .

cdr3_aa: CASSLDHGGSNTEAFF
j_call: TRBJ1-1
v_call: TRBV5-6
clone_size: few

cdr3_aa: CASSLRTGGVADTQYF
j_call: TRBJ2-3
v_call: TRBV7-3
clone_size: .

cdr3_aa: CASSEGFGLAEQYF
j_call: TRBJ2-7
v_call: TRBV2
clone_size: .

cdr3_aa: CASSHPPFKQLRRTSGGQETQYF
j_call: TRBJ2-5
v_call: TRBV23-1
clone_size: .

cdr3_aa: CASSILGLAGNEQFF
j_call: TRBJ2-1
v_call: TRBV19
clone_size: .

cdr3_aa: CASSLGTTLSYEQYF
j_call: TRBJ2-7
v_call: TRBV5-1
clone_size: few

cdr3_aa: CASSTRDRAFNYGYTF
j_call: TRBJ1-2
v_call: TRBV19
clone_size: few

cdr3_aa: CASSLTRESNEQFF
j_call: TRBJ2-1
v_call: TRBV5-5
clone_size: .

cdr3_aa: CASSLDGDRHNEQFF
j_call: TRBJ2-1
v_call: TRBV7-2
clone_size: .

cdr3_aa: CASSYGSISYEQYF
j_call: TRBJ2-7
v_call: TRBV7-9
clone_size: .

cdr3_aa: CAWSAGGGRGYTF
j_call: TRBJ1-2
v_call: TRBV30
clone_size: .

cdr3_aa: CASRADTQYF
j_call: TRBJ2-3
v_call: TRBV6-6
clone_size: .

cdr3_aa: CASSHLTGGLPQHF
j_call: TRBJ1-5
v_call: TRBV6-1
clone_size: .